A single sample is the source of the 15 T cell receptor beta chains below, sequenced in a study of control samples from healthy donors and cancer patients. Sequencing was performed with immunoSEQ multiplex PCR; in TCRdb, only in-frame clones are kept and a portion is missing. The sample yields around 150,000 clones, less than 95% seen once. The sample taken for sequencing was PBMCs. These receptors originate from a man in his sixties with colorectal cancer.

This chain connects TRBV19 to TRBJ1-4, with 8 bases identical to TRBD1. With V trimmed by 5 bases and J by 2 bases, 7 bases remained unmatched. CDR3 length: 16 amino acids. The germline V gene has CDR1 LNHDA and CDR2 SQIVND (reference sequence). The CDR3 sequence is CASSSDREGTNEKLFF. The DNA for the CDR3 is TGTGCCAGTAGTTCGGACAGGGAGGGCACTAATGAAAAACTGTTTTTT.

CDR3 protein: CAISSQGYSNQPQHF. CDR3 sequence (DNA): TGTGCCATCAGTTCCCAGGGGTATAGCAATCAGCCCCAGCATTTT. The chain is built from TRBV10-3 and TRBJ1-5; D is perhaps TRBD1 (6 bases). Trimming removed 5 bases at V and 0 bases at J, with 11 bases between. This CDR3 contains 15 residues. CDR1 and CDR2 from the germline V gene are ENHRY and SYGVKD.

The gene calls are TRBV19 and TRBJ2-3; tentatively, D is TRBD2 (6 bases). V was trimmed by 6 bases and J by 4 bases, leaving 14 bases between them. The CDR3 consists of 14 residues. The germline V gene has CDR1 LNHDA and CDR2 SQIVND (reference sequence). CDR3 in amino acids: CASSPPGDPDTQYF. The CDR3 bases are TGTGCCAGTAGCCCACCGGGGGATCCAGATACGCAGTATTTT.

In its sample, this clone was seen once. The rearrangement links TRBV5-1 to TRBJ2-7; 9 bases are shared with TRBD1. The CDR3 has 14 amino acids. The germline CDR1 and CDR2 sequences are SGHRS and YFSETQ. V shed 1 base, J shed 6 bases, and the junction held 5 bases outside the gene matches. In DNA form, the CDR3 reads TGCGCCAGCAGCTTGTGGACAGGGGCGGTCGAGCAGTACTTC. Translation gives CASSLWTGAVEQYF.

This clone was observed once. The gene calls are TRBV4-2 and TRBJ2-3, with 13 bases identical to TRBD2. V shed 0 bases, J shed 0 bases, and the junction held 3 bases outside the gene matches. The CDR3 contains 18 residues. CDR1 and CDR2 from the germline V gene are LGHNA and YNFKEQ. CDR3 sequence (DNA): TGTGCCAGCAGCCAAGATAGGGGACTAGCGGGGAGCACAGATACGCAGTATTTT. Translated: CASSQDRGLAGSTDTQYF.

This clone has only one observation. The CDR3 region has the DNA TGTGCCTGGAGCCAACAGGTGGGGAACTATGGCTACACCTTC. This gives the protein CAWSQQVGNYGYTF. The rearrangement links TRBV30 to TRBJ1-2; D perhaps matches TRBD1 (5 bases). CDR3 length: 14 residues. Trimming shortened V by 3 bases and J by 2 bases, and 13 bases separated the two germline ends. Germline V lookup: CDR1 GTSNPN, CDR2 SVGIG (reference sequence).

The CDR3 protein is CASGGFQETQYF. The CDR3 nucleotides read TGTGCCTCCGGGGGGTTTCAAGAGACCCAGTACTTC. This chain connects TRBV30 to TRBJ2-5, with 7 bases fitting TRBD2. Looked up from germline, CDR1 is GTSNPN and CDR2 is SVGIG (reference sequence). V lost 7 bases to trimming and J lost 2 bases; unmatched junction nucleotides: 4. The CDR3 covers 12 residues.

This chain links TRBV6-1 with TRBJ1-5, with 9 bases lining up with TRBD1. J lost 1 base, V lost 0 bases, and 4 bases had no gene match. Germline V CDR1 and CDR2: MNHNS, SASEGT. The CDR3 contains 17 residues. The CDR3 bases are TGTGCCAGCAGTGAAGCATCCGGGACAGGGAGCAATCAGCCCCAGCATTTT. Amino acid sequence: CASSEASGTGSNQPQHF.

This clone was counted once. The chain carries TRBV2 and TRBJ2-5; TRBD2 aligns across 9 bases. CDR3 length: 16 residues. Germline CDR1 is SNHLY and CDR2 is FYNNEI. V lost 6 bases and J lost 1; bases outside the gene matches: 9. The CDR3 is CASRGRTSESQETQYF. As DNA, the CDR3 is TGTGCCAGCAGGGGGAGGACTAGCGAGAGCCAAGAGACCCAGTACTTC. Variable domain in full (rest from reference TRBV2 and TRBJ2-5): EPEVTQTPSHQVTQMGQEVILRCVPISNHLYFYWYRQILGQKVEFLVSFYNNEISEKSEIFDDQFSVERPDGSNFTLKIRSTKLEDSAMYFCASRGRTSESQETQYFGPGTRLLVL.

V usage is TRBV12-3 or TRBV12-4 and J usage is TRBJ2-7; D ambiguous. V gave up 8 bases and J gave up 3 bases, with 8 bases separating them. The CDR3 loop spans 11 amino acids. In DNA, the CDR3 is TGTGCCAGCTCCGGTAGCTACGAGCAGTACTTC. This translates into CASSGSYEQYF.

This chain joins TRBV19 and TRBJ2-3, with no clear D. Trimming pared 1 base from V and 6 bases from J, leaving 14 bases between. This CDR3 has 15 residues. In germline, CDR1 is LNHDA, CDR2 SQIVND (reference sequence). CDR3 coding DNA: TGTGCCAGTAGTATAGTCCCAGGACGCATGGATACGCAGTATTTT. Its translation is CASSIVPGRMDTQYF.

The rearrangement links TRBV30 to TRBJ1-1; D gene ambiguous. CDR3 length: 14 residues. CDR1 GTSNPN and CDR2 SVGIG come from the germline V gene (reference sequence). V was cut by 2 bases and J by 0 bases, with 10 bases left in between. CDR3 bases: TGTGCCTGGAGTAGGCTGGAGATGAACACTGAAGCTTTCTTT. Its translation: CAWSRLEMNTEAFF.

CDR3 residues: CASSEGQLGKYSNQPQHF. CDR3 in DNA: TGTGCCAGCAGTGAAGGACAGTTGGGGAAATATAGCAATCAGCCCCAGCATTTT. V and J are TRBV6-1 and TRBJ1-5; possibly TRBD1 for D (5 bases). The CDR3 sequence is 18 residues long. Germline V gene sequence: CDR1 MNHNS, CDR2 SASEGT. The ends were cut back, 1 base at V and 0 bases at J, with 16 bases in the middle.

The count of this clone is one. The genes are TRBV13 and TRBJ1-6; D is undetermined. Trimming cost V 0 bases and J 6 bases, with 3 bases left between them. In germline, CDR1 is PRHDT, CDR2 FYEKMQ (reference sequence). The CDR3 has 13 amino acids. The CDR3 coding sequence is TGTGCCAGCAGCTTAGGGACTAATTCACCCCTCCACTTT. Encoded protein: CASSLGTNSPLHF.

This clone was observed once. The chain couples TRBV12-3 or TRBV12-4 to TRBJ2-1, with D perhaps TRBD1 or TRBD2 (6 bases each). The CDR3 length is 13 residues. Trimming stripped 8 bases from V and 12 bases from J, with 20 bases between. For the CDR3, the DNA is TGTGCCAGCTCCCCAAAAGAAGGGGGGAGGCAGTTCTTC. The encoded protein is CASSPKEGGRQFF.